Listed here is a single T cell receptor beta chain. PCR was performed using 60 Vbeta and 13 Jbeta primers. TCRdb keeps only in-frame clones here, not all; method: immunoSEQ multiplex PCR. The sample consists of 50,000 to 70,000 clones, 78% of them appearing once. This specimen comes from a study of cytomegalovirus exposure and HLA in healthy donors. CDR1 is LNHDA and CDR2 is SQIVND in the germline V gene (reference sequence). This CDR3 is 12 amino acids long. With V trimmed by 6 bases and J by 9 bases, 3 bases remained unmatched. The sequencing sample was made of PBMCs. The clonotype originates from a girl aged 5-17 years in good health and CMV-seropositive. The V and J genes are TRBV19 and TRBJ2-7; 12 bases agree with TRBD1. The CDR3 reads CASSMGQGAQYF. The CDR3 coding sequence is TGTGCCAGTAGCATGGGACAGGGGGCGCAGTACTTC. Combining the CDR3 with reference TRBV19 and TRBJ2-7 gives the whole variable domain DGGITQSPKYLFRKEGQNVTLSCEQNLNHDAMYWYRQDPGQGLRLIYYSQIVNDFQKGDIAEGYSVSREKKESFPLTVTSAQKNPTAFYLCASSMGQGAQYFGPGTRLTVT.